These T cell receptor beta chains were read from a single sample in a study of a mutant IDH1 vaccine in newly diagnosed glioma. These receptors are not linked to any known antigen. Using immunoSEQ multiplex PCR, the repertoire was profiled, and TCRdb retains in-frame clones only, with some absent. Of 84,000 or so clones detected, roughly four fifths appear once; the ten largest clones hold approximately 5.4%. Sequencing used PBMCs, obtained from a glioma patient whose treatment included an IDH1 peptide vaccine. The receptors were gathered from a man aged 40-49 years with glioma. Both conserved end residues are part of each CDR3. D genes are given only for firm matches. Clone size, where shown, is once, few, many, or a class for clones that have expanded.

clone_size	v_call	j_call	d_call	cdr3_length	cdr3_aa	cdr3_nt
.	TRBV5-3	TRBJ2-5	.	12	CARSRDQETQYF	TGTGCCAGAAGTAGGGACCAAGAGACCCAGTACTTC
.	TRBV28	TRBJ2-7	.	14	CASTTRRGVDEQYF	TGTGCCAGCACAACCCGGAGGGGAGTGGACGAGCAGTACTTC
.	TRBV18	TRBJ1-3	.	17	CASSTIGGHISGNTIYF	TGTGCCAGCTCAACCATTGGGGGACATATCTCTGGAAACACCATATATTTT
.	TRBV11-3	TRBJ2-1	.	13	CASSLSGPQQQFF	TGTGCCAGCAGCCTCTCGGGTCCCCAGCAGCAGTTCTTC
.	TRBV15	TRBJ1-2	TRBD1	15	CATSRGGTGRTGYTF	TGTGCCACCAGCAGGGGGGGGACAGGGCGTACGGGCTACACCTTC
.	TRBV21-1	TRBJ2-6	.	18	CASSEPGTVTSGANVLTF	TGTGCCAGCAGCGAACCCGGGACAGTCACATCTGGGGCCAACGTCCTGACTTTC
.	TRBV10-3	TRBJ2-1	TRBD2	16	CAISEPTSGRGYEQFF	TGTGCCATCAGTGAGCCCACTAGCGGGAGGGGCTATGAGCAGTTCTTC
.	TRBV19	TRBJ2-1	.	11	CASSLGTGQFF	TGTGCCAGTAGCCTCGGGACTGGACAGTTCTTC
once	TRBV5-4	TRBJ1-2	TRBD1	15	CASSANSDRGYGYTF	TGTGCCAGCAGCGCGAACTCGGACAGGGGGTATGGCTACACCTTC
.	TRBV7-3	TRBJ2-1	.	13	CASSFWGRNEQFF	TGTGCCAGCAGCTTCTGGGGGCGAAATGAGCAGTTCTTC
.	TRBV11-2	TRBJ2-3	.	13	CASSLDAPDTQYF	TGTGCCAGCAGCTTAGATGCCCCAGATACGCAGTATTTT
.	TRBV11-2	TRBJ1-6	.	16	CASSLASGALFSPLHF	TGTGCCAGCAGCTTGGCTTCAGGGGCCTTATTTTCACCCCTCCACTTT
.	TRBV28	TRBJ2-7	TRBD2	16	CASSLRPLAGVPEQYF	TGTGCCAGCAGTCTCCGCCCCCTAGCGGGAGTTCCCGAGCAGTACTTC
once	TRBV28	TRBJ1-2	.	17	CASSFVFRSHLYYGYTF	TGTGCCAGCAGTTTTGTCTTCCGTAGCCACCTTTACTATGGCTACACCTTC
.	TRBV7-9	TRBJ2-7	.	18	CASAGGWGSGSDAYEQYF	TGTGCCAGCGCTGGGGGGTGGGGGTCCGGTTCGGACGCCTACGAGCAGTACTTC
once	TRBV7-2	TRBJ2-1	.	17	CASSLGIRDISYNEQFF	TGTGCCAGCAGCTTAGGGATTAGGGACATCTCCTACAATGAGCAGTTCTTC
.	TRBV5-6	TRBJ1-5	.	15	CASSSTGLGDQPQHF	TGTGCCAGCAGCTCCACAGGCCTTGGGGATCAGCCCCAGCATTTT
.	TRBV4-3	TRBJ2-2	TRBD2	19	CASSQVRARLAVNTGELFF	TGCGCCAGCAGCCAAGTTCGTGCCAGACTAGCGGTAAACACCGGGGAGCTGTTTTTT
.	TRBV9	TRBJ1-3	.	15	CASSLTGNSGNTIYF	TGTGCCAGCAGCCTAACAGGGAACTCTGGAAACACCATATATTTT
.	TRBV11-2	TRBJ1-4	.	16	CASSLTLQGPNEKLFF	TGTGCCAGCAGCTTAACGCTACAGGGTCCGAATGAAAAACTGTTTTTT
.	TRBV9	TRBJ2-5	TRBD2	16	CASSSRTGGRGETQYF	TGTGCCAGCAGCTCACGGACTGGCGGGAGAGGAGAGACCCAGTACTTC
few	TRBV27	TRBJ1-1	.	12	CASFGGNTEAFF	TGTGCCAGCTTCGGAGGGAACACTGAAGCTTTCTTT
.	TRBV28	TRBJ2-3	.	16	CASSLEGGRLTDTQYF	TGTGCCAGCAGCCTGGAGGGCGGCCGGCTAACAGATACGCAGTATTTT
.	TRBV5-6	TRBJ1-4	.	16	CASSLVRDGANEKLFF	TGTGCCAGCAGCTTGGTCAGGGATGGGGCTAATGAAAAACTGTTTTTT
.	TRBV2	TRBJ1-6	.	16	CASRETGNLYNSPLHF	TGTGCCAGCAGGGAAACAGGGAATTTATATAATTCACCCCTCCACTTT
once	TRBV9	TRBJ2-1	.	19	CASSVGRLQPTLPYNEQFF	TGTGCCAGCAGCGTAGGACGGTTACAGCCTACTTTACCCTACAATGAGCAGTTCTTC
once	TRBV27	TRBJ1-2	TRBD1	14	CASSLQGEGYGYTF	TGTGCCAGCAGTTTACAGGGGGAGGGTTATGGCTACACCTTC
few	TRBV30	TRBJ2-1	.	14	CAWSVVPIHNEQFF	TGTGCCTGGAGTGTAGTCCCAATCCACAATGAGCAGTTCTTC
few	TRBV28	TRBJ1-1	.	14	CASSSGALNTEAFF	TGTGCCAGCAGTTCAGGGGCCCTGAACACTGAAGCTTTCTTT
.	TRBV28	TRBJ2-7	.	10	CASSGFEQYF	TGTGCCAGCTCTGGTTTCGAGCAGTACTTC
.	TRBV12-5	TRBJ2-3	.	13	CASGWTGGDTQYF	TGTGCTAGTGGTTGGACTGGGGGAGATACGCAGTATTTT
.	TRBV7-9	TRBJ1-4	.	15	CASSLAAGSNEKLFF	TGTGCCAGCAGCTTAGCGGCTGGGTCTAATGAAAAACTGTTTTTT
once	TRBV7-2	TRBJ1-3	.	13	CASSVGRGNTIYF	TGTGCCAGCAGCGTAGGACGGGGAAACACCATATATTTT
.	TRBV7-2	TRBJ2-7	.	13	CASSPVGSHEQYF	TGTGCCAGCAGCCCGGTGGGGTCCCACGAGCAGTACTTC
.	TRBV2	TRBJ1-2	.	13	CASSEHGGYGYTF	TGTGCCAGCAGTGAACACGGGGGGTATGGCTACACCTTC
.	TRBV19	TRBJ1-5	.	14	CASSNSRFHQPQHF	TGTGCCAGTAGTAACTCTAGGTTTCATCAGCCCCAGCATTTT
.	TRBV7-9	TRBJ2-5	.	13	CASSLTDYETQYF	TGTGCCAGCAGCCTGACAGACTATGAGACCCAGTACTTC
medium-sized	TRBV27	TRBJ1-1	.	13	CASSFQVNTEAFF	TGTGCCAGCAGTTTTCAGGTGAACACTGAAGCTTTCTTT
.	TRBV30	TRBJ2-2	.	15	CAVDFRGANTGELFF	TGTGCCGTAGATTTCAGGGGGGCGAACACCGGGGAGCTGTTTTTT
.	TRBV18	TRBJ1-2	TRBD1	14	CASSPTRTGDGYTF	TGTGCCAGCTCACCCACCCGAACAGGGGATGGCTACACCTTC
few	TRBV15	TRBJ1-1	.	17	CATSRDWGQREGTEAFF	TGTGCCACCAGCAGGGATTGGGGGCAAAGGGAGGGAACTGAAGCTTTCTTT
once	TRBV7-2	TRBJ2-3	TRBD2	18	CASSLGRRTSGRTDTQYF	TGTGCCAGCAGCCTGGGGAGGAGGACTAGCGGGAGAACAGATACGCAGTATTTT
.	TRBV5-1	TRBJ1-2	.	14	CASSLDGTNYGYTF	TGCGCCAGCAGCTTGGACGGGACTAACTATGGCTACACCTTC
.	TRBV10-3	TRBJ2-1	.	19	CAISEAASGLRGPRNEQFF	TGTGCCATCAGTGAGGCAGCTAGCGGCTTACGGGGGCCCAGGAATGAGCAGTTCTTC
.	TRBV11-2	TRBJ2-3	.	15	CASSASQGGTDTQYF	TGTGCCAGCAGTGCCTCACAGGGGGGGACAGATACGCAGTATTTT
.	TRBV18	TRBJ2-1	.	14	CASSPLVGSNEQFF	TGTGCCAGCTCACCACTCGTCGGCTCCAATGAGCAGTTCTTC
.	TRBV27	TRBJ1-1	.	13	CASGRGRDTEAFF	TGTGCCAGCGGACGGGGGAGAGACACTGAAGCTTTCTTT
.	TRBV6-5	TRBJ1-4	.	15	CASSYSRGINEKLFF	TGTGCCAGCAGTTACTCTAGGGGGATTAATGAAAAACTGTTTTTT